Below, 8 T cell receptor beta chains from the same sample are listed, as sequenced in a study of shared clonotypes between healthy human individuals. Libraries were prepared by immunoSEQ multiplex PCR; TCRdb keeps only in-frame clonotypes and omits some of them. The table records 2 million to 2.5 million clones, roughly 94% of them present only once. The sample taken for sequencing was naive CD4+ T cells sorted from blood. The subset denotes: CD45RA+ positively selected. The receptors were gathered from a man aged 18 to 30 in good health.

This chain links TRBV27 with TRBJ1-6, with D possibly TRBD1 on 6 matching bases. The V gene lost 6 bases and the J gene lost 7 bases, with 13 bases spanning the gap. The CDR3 covers 14 residues. Looked up from germline, CDR1 is MNHEY and CDR2 is SMNVEV (reference sequence). The CDR3 reads CASSLWGANSPLHF. CDR3 in DNA: TGTGCCAGCAGCCTATGGGGGGCGAATTCACCCCTCCACTTT.

This clone was seen just once. Other DNA variants within this sample encode the same CDR3. This chain links TRBV7-3 with TRBJ2-5; possibly TRBD2 for D (6 bases). V was clipped by 5 bases and J by 4 bases, with 14 bases between them. The germline CDR1 and CDR2 sequences are SGHTA and FQGTGA. The CDR3 length is 14 residues. CDR3 coding DNA: TGTGCCAGCAGCCTTAGCGGCGCCGGAGAGACCCAGTACTTC. This gives the protein CASSLSGAGETQYF.

The rearrangement links TRBV10-3 to TRBJ2-7, with TRBD1 matching over 7 bases. The CDR3 sequence is 15 residues long. CDR1 is ENHRY and CDR2 is SYGVKD in the germline V gene. Unmatched junction bases numbered 4, after V lost 2 bases and J lost 0 bases. The CDR3 sequence is CAISEGTVSSYEQYF. The DNA of the CDR3 is TGTGCCATCAGTGAGGGGACAGTTAGCTCCTACGAGCAGTACTTC.

This clone was seen just once. V and J are TRBV4-3 and TRBJ1-4, with D uncertain. V was shortened by 0 bases and J by 2 bases, with 10 bases between the two germline ends. This CDR3 comprises 16 residues. Per the germline V gene, CDR1 is LGHNA and CDR2 is YSLEER. This CDR3 is CASSQDFADTNEKLFF. CDR3 bases: TGCGCCAGCAGCCAAGATTTTGCAGACACTAATGAAAAACTGTTTTTT.

The chain couples TRBV11-2 to TRBJ2-3, with 7 bases identical to TRBD2. Germline V gene lookup returns CDR1 SGHAT and CDR2 FQNNGV. The CDR3 covers 14 residues. The junction had 16 bases not matched to a gene; V was cut back by 5 bases and J by 14 bases. CDR3 residues: CASSPLGLAAWLYF. CDR3 in DNA: TGTGCCAGCAGCCCCCTGGGCCTAGCGGCTTGGCTGTATTTT.

The J gene is TRBJ1-4, the V gene TRBV7-9, with TRBD1 matching over 11 bases. CDR1 is SEHNR, CDR2 FQNEAQ, per germline (reference sequence). Trimming cost V 5 bases and J 8 bases; bases outside gene matches: 7. The CDR3 length is 15 residues. In DNA, the CDR3 is TGTGCCAGCAGCGTTGGACAGGGGGCGTCAGAAAAACTGTTTTTT. As protein: CASSVGQGASEKLFF.

This clone was picked up one time. The chain links TRBV6-1 to TRBJ2-3, with 7 bases lining up with TRBD1. Looked up from germline, CDR1 is MNHNS and CDR2 is SASEGT. Trimming cost V 6 bases and J 5 bases; bases outside gene matches: 8. The CDR3 runs to 14 residues. The CDR3 DNA is TGTGCCAGCAGGAGGGGGCCCCAGGGAGATACGCAGTATTTT. This encodes CASRRGPQGDTQYF.

The chain is built from TRBV30 and TRBJ2-5, with no clear D. Per germline, CDR1 GTSNPN and CDR2 SVGIG (reference sequence). The ends were cut back, 0 bases at V and 2 bases at J, with 13 bases in the middle. This CDR3 region has 15 residues. The CDR3 sequence is CAWSVPGWRQETQYF. The CDR3 DNA sequence: TGTGCCTGGAGTGTCCCCGGGTGGCGACAAGAGACCCAGTACTTC. Drawing the rest from reference TRBV30 and TRBJ2-5, the complete variable domain is SQTIHQWPATLVQPVGSPLSLECTVEGTSNPNLYWYRQAAGRGLQLLFYSVGIGQISSEVPQNLSASRPQDRQFILSSKKLLLSDSGFYLCAWSVPGWRQETQYFGPGTRLLVL.